The 25 T cell receptor beta chains below were found in one sample sequenced in a study of glioma-infiltrating T cells. Amplification of TCR alpha and beta CDR3 regions from RNA used iRepertoire nested multiplex PCR. TCRdb independently ran MiXCR on the multiplex PCR reads; one entry per CDR3 protein. In the table there are around 190,000 distinct CDR3 sequences, approximately 40% of which are singletons. The sequencing sample was made of glioma tissue, nonneoplastic brain tissue, or PBMCs (not recorded which). Receptors originate from a human donor with low-grade glioma or glioblastoma, undergoing nonglioma brain surgery, or in good health (not recorded which).

Remarks on this clonotype: At one end the junction does not follow the germline gene, possibly because of a read error. The V gene is TRBV5-4, the J gene TRBJ2-1; D is ambiguous. The CDR3 runs 16 residues. Germline V CDR1 and CDR2: SGHNT, YYREEE (reference sequence). CDR3 in amino acids: CASSAAPISSYNEKFF. DNA of the CDR3: TGTGCCAGCAGCGCCGCTCCGATCAGCTCCTACAATGAGAAGTTCTTC.

This clonotype appeared a few times. The chain joins TRBV29-1 to TRBJ2-1, with 7 bases aligning to TRBD2. CDR1 and CDR2 from the germline V gene are SQVTM and ANQGSEA. The CDR3 loop spans 16 amino acids. With 7 bases clipped from V and 5 bases from J, the junction kept 17 bases outside the gene matches. For the CDR3, the DNA is TGCAGCGCTGGGAGGGTGGCGAGTTGGTCCGACAATGAGCAGTTCTTC. Residues: CSAGRVASWSDNEQFF.

The genes are TRBV19 and TRBJ1-6; 7 nucleotides match TRBD1. Trimming took 4 bases from V and 8 from J; bases not matched to a gene: 5. CDR1 and CDR2 from the germline V gene are LNHDA and SQIVND (reference sequence). The CDR3 totals 14 residues. This CDR3 is CASSSRTGDSPLHF. CDR3 coding DNA: TGTGCCAGTAGTAGCCGGACAGGAGATTCACCCCTCCACTTT.

Regarding this clonotype: A read error may explain this, as a much larger clone is one base away. The gene calls are TRBV24-1 and TRBJ2-1, with D perhaps matching TRBD2 (6 bases). Germline CDR1 reads KGHDR; CDR2 reads SFDVKD. Trimming left V 1 base short and J 12 bases short, with 12 bases between. This CDR3 has 13 amino acids. The CDR3 nucleotides read TGTGCCACCAGTGATTTCCGGCGGGGCGGGCAGTTCTTC. The encoded protein is CATSDFRRGGQFF.

The chain has TRBV11-1 and TRBJ2-2; weak D call: TRBD2 (6 bases). With 5 bases removed from V and 6 bases from J, the gap between germline ends came to 16 bases. CDR3 length equals 15 residues. Per the germline V gene, CDR1 is SGHAT and CDR2 is FQDESV (reference sequence). The CDR3, as DNA: TGTGCCAGCAGCCCCCAGAGTGCTAGCGCCGGGGAGCTGTTTTTT. It yields the protein CASSPQSASAGELFF.

A single count supports this clonotype. A clone one base away is much larger, so this may be a read error. The V and J genes are TRBV4-1 and TRBJ1-1, with TRBD1 as a possible D gene (5 bases). CDR3 length: 14 amino acids. Germline V gene lookup returns CDR1 MGHRA and CDR2 YSYEKL. As DNA, the CDR3 is TGCGCCAGCGGCCAAGAGGGGTGGGGCACTGAAGCTTTCTTT. Translating it yields CASGQEGWGTEAFF.

This clonotype was detected many times. The chain employs TRBV19 and TRBJ1-1, with D perhaps matching TRBD1 (5 bases). V gave up 6 bases and J gave up 1 base, with 12 bases separating them. The CDR3 is made up of 14 amino acids. Germline V CDR1 and CDR2: LNHDA, SQIVND (reference sequence). The CDR3 spells CASSLRGGNTEAFF. Here the CDR3 DNA reads TGTGCCAGTAGCCTCCGCGGGGGGAACACTGAAGCTTTCTTT.

As to this clonotype: This may come from a read error, since a much larger clone is one base off. The gene calls are TRBV18 and TRBJ1-1; the D gene is possibly TRBD1 (5 bases). Per germline, CDR1 KGHSH and CDR2 LQKENI. The CDR3 spans 15 residues. In DNA, the CDR3 is TGTGCCAGCTCACCCACAGGAGGTCAGGACACTGAAGATTTCTTT. The encoded protein is CASSPTGGQDTEDFF.

This clonotype showed up many times. This chain joins TRBV28 and TRBJ1-3; the D gene is possibly TRBD1 (5 bases). CDR1 and CDR2 (germline): MDHEN, SYDVKM. Trimming removed 2 bases at V and 5 bases at J, with 16 bases between. There are 16 residues in the CDR3. The CDR3 region is CASSLGGHRVRNTIYF. Written as DNA, the CDR3 is TGTGCCAGCAGTTTAGGCGGACATCGGGTGAGAAACACCATATATTTT.

Note on this clonotype: With a much larger clone just one base away, this may be a read error. The V gene is TRBV10-2, the J gene TRBJ2-3; D gene ambiguous. This CDR3 has 13 residues. Looked up from germline, CDR1 is WSHSY and CDR2 is SAAADI. The CDR3 bases are TGCGCCAGCATTGAGGCAACCACACATACGCAGTATTTT. The encoded protein is CASIEATTHTQYF.

This chain connects TRBV18 to TRBJ2-1; D is perhaps TRBD1 (6 bases). The CDR3 contains 13 residues. Between the trimmed V and J ends, which lost 2 bases and 15 bases, there was a span of 17 bases. Germline loops: CDR1 KGHSH, CDR2 LQKENI. The CDR3 DNA is TGTGCCAGCTCACCAATGGGGGCAAGTACGCCGTTCTTC. Translated, it gives CASSPMGASTPFF.

As to this clonotype: A read error is possible here, since a much larger clone lies one base away. The chain joins TRBV5-1 to TRBJ1-6; tentatively, D is TRBD1 (6 bases). This CDR3 has 15 amino acids. V shed 4 bases and J shed 5 bases, with 13 bases lying between them. Germline values: CDR1 SGHRS, CDR2 YFSETQ. The CDR3 coding sequence is TGCGCCAGCAGCGCCTACAGGGAGAATAATTCACCCCTCCACTTT. Amino acids: CASSAYRENNSPLHF.

On this clonotype: This may be a read error, as it is one base from a much larger clone. V and J are TRBV7-9 and TRBJ2-1; the match to TRBD2 covers 7 bases. Unmatched junction bases numbered 4, after V lost 5 bases and J lost 3 bases. Germline lookup yields CDR1 SEHNR and CDR2 FQNEAQ (reference sequence). This CDR3 has 14 residues. CDR3 DNA: TGTGCCAGCAGCGGGTGGACTAGCTACAATGAGCAGTTCTTC. Amino acid sequence: CASSGWTSYNEQFF.

This sequence joins TRBV12-3 or TRBV12-4 and TRBJ2-1; 11 nucleotides match TRBD2. The CDR3 length is 16 residues. With V trimmed by 5 bases and J by 2 bases, 5 bases remained unmatched. CDR3 sequence reads: CASSDLAGGPYNEQFF. CDR3 bases: TGTGCCAGCAGTGACCTAGCGGGAGGACCCTACAATGAGCAGTTCTTC.

A few counts support this clonotype. A read error may be the cause here, since a much bigger clone is one base away. The chain employs TRBV6-2 or TRBV6-3 and TRBJ2-7; TRBD1 aligns across 9 bases. CDR3 length: 12 residues. The V and J ends lost 7 bases and 9 bases, in that order; junction bases with no gene match: 7. CDR1 and CDR2 from the germline V gene are MNHEY and SVGEGT. The CDR3 protein is CASTRQGEAQYF. The DNA for the CDR3 is TGTGCCAGCACCAGACAGGGGGAGGCGCAGTACTTC.

This clonotype was seen repeatedly, ten times or more. The chain links TRBV6-1 to TRBJ1-2; possible D gene TRBD1, 6 bases. Germline CDR1 reads MNHNS; CDR2 reads SASEGT. Trimming took 1 base from V and 4 from J, leaving 19 bases between them. The CDR3 is made up of 17 amino acids. Here the CDR3 DNA reads TGTGCCAGCAGTGAAGAATTCAGGGGACGCGGTTCCTATGGCTACACCTTC. The encoded protein is CASSEEFRGRGSYGYTF.

The table lists this clonotype with a few counts. The chain couples TRBV6-4 to TRBJ2-3, with TRBD1 as a possible D gene (5 bases). The germline CDR1 and CDR2 sequences are MRHNA and SNTAGT. The V and J ends lost 3 bases and 5 bases respectively, with 9 bases between them. This CDR3 is 13 amino acids long. CDR3 residues: CASSEGLGDTQYF. CDR3 in DNA: TGTGCCAGCAGTGAGGGGCTGGGAGATACGCAGTATTTT.

This clonotype has ten or more counts. This chain uses TRBV2 with TRBJ1-1; tentatively, D is TRBD1 (6 bases). This CDR3 contains 11 residues. Between the trimmed V and J ends, which lost 6 bases and 11 bases, there was a span of 13 bases. Germline CDR1 is SNHLY and CDR2 is FYNNEI. The CDR3 region is CASRNTGMAFF. As DNA, the CDR3 is TGTGCCAGCAGGAACACAGGGATGGCTTTCTTT.

The chain joins TRBV20-1 to TRBJ2-1; TRBD2 matches 11 bases. Germline values: CDR1 DFQATT, CDR2 SNEGSKA (reference sequence). With V trimmed by 8 bases and J by 7 bases, 10 bases remained unmatched. There are 14 residues in the CDR3. CDR3 residues: CSTPIAGGSNEQFF. The CDR3 DNA reads TGCAGTACTCCGATAGCGGGAGGGAGTAATGAGCAGTTCTTC.

A word on this clonotype: This clone may be a read error of a much larger clone one base away. This chain uses TRBV28 with TRBJ2-5; TRBD1 is a possible D gene (6 bases). This CDR3 has 15 residues. Germline assignment: CDR1 MDHEN and CDR2 SYDVKM. With 6 bases removed from V and 0 bases from J, the gap between germline ends came to 14 bases. The chain's CDR3 is CASSPGTSYQETQYF. CDR3 bases: TGTGCCAGCAGCCCCGGGACATCGTACCAAGAGACCCAGTACTTC.

This chain connects TRBV29-1 to TRBJ2-3; either TRBD1 or TRBD2 may fit D (5 bases each). Trimming left V 7 bases short and J 2 bases short, with 13 bases between. This CDR3 is built from 13 residues. Per the germline V gene, CDR1 is SQVTM and CDR2 is ANQGSEA. CDR3 in DNA: TGCAGCGCCGATGGGGGAACCACAGATACGCAGTATTTT. This sequence encodes CSADGGTTDTQYF.

As regards this clonotype: A much larger clone differs from this one at a single base, so this may be a read error. V gene TRBV20-1 combines with J gene TRBJ2-1; TRBD2 is a possible D gene (6 bases). CDR3 length equals 15 residues. The germline CDR1 and CDR2 sequences are DFQATT and SNEGSKA (reference sequence). Trimming removed 3 bases from V and 11 bases from J, with 23 bases in between. The CDR3 DNA reads TGCAGTGCTAGCGAGACTAGATCTCTTTTGAATAAGCAGTTCTTC. It is translated as CSASETRSLLNKQFF.

A note on this clonotype: A single base separates this from a much larger clone, so it may be a read error. The chain joins TRBV3-1 to TRBJ2-1; D not resolved. Trimming left V 1 base short and J 0 bases short, with 4 bases between. CDR1 LGHDT and CDR2 YNNKEL come from the germline V gene (reference sequence). This CDR3 spans 14 amino acids. CDR3 nucleotides: TGTGCCAGCAGCCAAGGGCCCTCCTACAATGAGCAGTTCTTC. Encoded protein: CASSQGPSYNEQFF.

A word on this clonotype: A much larger clone lies one base from this, so it may be a read error. This chain links TRBV20-1 with TRBJ2-1; 9 bases are shared with TRBD2. The length of the CDR3 is 15 residues. Germline lookup yields CDR1 DFQATT and CDR2 SNEGSKA (reference sequence). After removal of 6 bases from V and 5 bases from J, the junction contained 11 bases not matched to a gene. CDR3 in amino acids: CSADPATSGNNEQFF. CDR3 coding DNA: TGCAGTGCCGACCCCGCGACTAGCGGTAACAATGAGCAGTTCTTC.

The V gene is TRBV25-1, the J gene TRBJ2-3, with D unresolved. Trimming pared 6 bases from V and 5 bases from J, leaving 12 bases between. The germline CDR1 and CDR2 sequences are MGHDK and SYGVNS. CDR3 size: 13 residues. The CDR3 spells CASRLSNRDTQYF. In DNA, the CDR3 is TGTGCCAGCAGGTTGTCGAACAGAGATACGCAGTATTTT.